The rows below give T cell receptor beta chains drawn from one sample of a study of OX40 agonist ivuxolimab in advanced cancers. Produced via immunoSEQ multiplex PCR; TCRdb's table is partial and in-frame only. The sample lists some 15,000 clones, more than 70% occurring once. Sequences were derived from CD4+ or CD8+ T cells sorted from blood, sampled in a trial of the OX40 agonist ivuxolimab. All receptors derive from an adult with an advanced solid tumor such as melanoma, head and neck, liver or kidney cancer. The CDR3 runs from the conserved cysteine through the conserved F or W. Each record gives: J gene, D gene, clone size, V gene, CDR3 protein, CDR3 DNA. D genes are given only for firm matches. Clone size is stated in some rows and not others, as once, few, many or a class when expanded.

>TRBJ2-4|.|once|TRBV7-9
CASSYRTLAKNIQYF
TGTGCCAGCAGCTATCGGACTCTAGCCAAAAACATTCAGTACTTC
>TRBJ2-1|TRBD1|.|TRBV7-3
CASRREGALDNEQFF
TGTGCCAGCAGACGAGAGGGGGCGCTGGACAATGAGCAGTTCTTC
>TRBJ2-2|.|.|TRBV6-5
CASSEYTLTGELFF
TGTGCCAGCAGTGAATATACACTAACCGGGGAGCTGTTTTTT
>TRBJ2-5|.|.|TRBV6-1
CASSREAQETQYF
TGTGCCAGCAGTAGAGAGGCACAAGAGACCCAGTACTTC
>TRBJ2-1|TRBD2|.|TRBV19
CASSIEVAGGYNEQFF
TGTGCCAGTAGTATAGAGGTAGCGGGAGGCTACAATGAGCAGTTCTTC
>TRBJ1-4|.|.|TRBV7-6
CASSLVTGHNEKLFF
TGTGCCAGCAGCTTAGTCACTGGCCATAATGAAAAACTGTTTTTT
>TRBJ2-7|.|.|TRBV11-2
CASSLASGPTYEQYF
TGTGCCAGCAGCTTAGCCAGCGGGCCTACCTACGAGCAGTACTTC
>TRBJ2-3|.|.|TRBV10-2
CASSEQKVLDTQYF
TGCGCCAGCAGTGAGCAGAAGGTATTGGATACGCAGTATTTT
>TRBJ2-3|.|few|TRBV27
CASSSDSTDTQYF
TGTGCCAGCAGTTCAGACAGCACAGATACGCAGTATTTT
>TRBJ1-1|TRBD1|.|TRBV6-5
CASSKWDREHTEAFF
TGTGCCAGCAGTAAGTGGGACAGGGAACACACTGAAGCTTTCTTT
>TRBJ2-5|.|.|TRBV5-4
CASSFWDTQETQYF
TGTGCCAGCAGCTTTTGGGACACCCAAGAGACCCAGTACTTC
>TRBJ1-5|.|.|TRBV6-6
CASSSIDSYQPQHF
TGTGCCAGCAGTTCGATCGACAGTTATCAGCCCCAGCATTTT
>TRBJ1-1|.|.|TRBV27
CASSLRDNRVGNTEAFF
TGTGCCAGCAGTTTACGGGACAACAGGGTAGGGAACACTGAAGCTTTCTTT
>TRBJ1-1|.|.|TRBV10-3
CAISREFTEAFF
TGTGCCATCAGCAGGGAGTTTACTGAAGCTTTCTTT
>TRBJ1-1|.|few|TRBV19
CASSILGYTEAFF
TGTGCCAGTAGTATATTGGGTTACACTGAAGCTTTCTTT
>TRBJ2-4|TRBD1|.|TRBV5-6
CASSVAGQARIAKNIQYF
TGTGCCAGCAGCGTAGCCGGACAGGCCCGAATAGCCAAAAACATTCAGTACTTC
>TRBJ1-1|.|.|TRBV11-2
CASSLEGVAFF
TGTGCCAGCAGCTTAGAGGGGGTAGCTTTCTTT
>TRBJ2-1|TRBD2|.|TRBV7-3
CASSPSPSGNEQFF
TGTGCCAGCAGCCCATCGCCTAGCGGCAATGAGCAGTTCTTC
>TRBJ2-3|TRBD2|.|TRBV29-1
CSVGGGLAGERNTQYF
TGCAGCGTTGGAGGGGGACTAGCGGGAGAGCGAAATACGCAGTATTTT
>TRBJ1-3|.|.|TRBV18
CASSTGEGWTGNTIYF
TGTGCCAGCTCCACGGGTGAGGGCTGGACTGGAAACACCATATATTTT
>TRBJ2-7|.|once|TRBV27
CASRGDGGLAYEQYF
TGTGCCAGCAGGGGGGATGGGGGCTTGGCCTACGAGCAGTACTTC
>TRBJ2-2|.|.|TRBV6-1
CASRPRVTTGELFF
TGTGCCAGCAGGCCCAGGGTGACCACCGGGGAGCTGTTTTTT
>TRBJ1-2|.|.|TRBV11-3
CASSPRGTAHYGYTF
TGTGCCAGCAGCCCAAGAGGGACGGCTCACTATGGCTACACCTTC
>TRBJ2-4|.|few|TRBV4-3
CASSQDRGQNIQYF
TGCGCCAGCAGCCAAGATCGGGGGCAAAACATTCAGTACTTC
>TRBJ1-5|.|.|TRBV4-3
CASSQDRQISQPQHF
TGCGCCAGCAGCCAAGATAGACAGATTAGTCAGCCCCAGCATTTT
>TRBJ2-7|.|.|TRBV19
CASSIQAGEQYF
TGTGCCAGTAGTATACAGGCAGGGGAGCAGTACTTC
>TRBJ1-1|.|.|TRBV4-1
CASSQPRADTEAFF
TGCGCCAGCAGCCAGCCCAGGGCGGACACTGAAGCTTTCTTT
>TRBJ1-2|.|.|TRBV2
CASTPQGYYGYTF
TGTGCCAGCACCCCACAGGGTTACTATGGCTACACCTTC
>TRBJ2-2|TRBD2|.|TRBV4-3
CASSQGLADTGELFF
TGCGCCAGCAGCCAAGGTCTAGCGGACACCGGGGAGCTGTTTTTT
>TRBJ2-3|.|.|TRBV5-1
CASSLGQVSDTQYF
TGCGCCAGCAGCTTGGGCCAGGTTTCAGATACGCAGTATTTT
>TRBJ2-7|.|few|TRBV30
CAWTLGRGGTYEQYF
TGTGCCTGGACACTAGGGCGGGGAGGAACCTACGAGCAGTACTTC
>TRBJ2-3|TRBD2|.|TRBV5-1
CASSLAGTSGRATWADTQYF
TGCGCCAGCAGCCTAGCCGGGACTAGCGGGAGGGCAACGTGGGCGGATACGCAGTATTTT
>TRBJ2-7|TRBD1|.|TRBV7-2
CASSLVGTGDYEQYF
TGTGCCAGCAGCTTAGTCGGGACAGGGGACTACGAGCAGTACTTC
>TRBJ1-5|.|.|TRBV13
CASSLGNQPQHF
TGTGCCAGCAGTCTAGGCAATCAGCCCCAGCATTTT
>TRBJ2-5|TRBD2|.|TRBV7-6
CASSLRSGRAFQETQYF
TGTGCCAGCAGCTTGAGAAGCGGGAGAGCTTTCCAAGAGACCCAGTACTTC
>TRBJ2-7|TRBD2|.|TRBV6-5
CASSSGLAGVHEQYF
TGTGCCAGCAGCTCGGGACTAGCGGGAGTCCACGAGCAGTACTTC
>TRBJ2-7|.|.|TRBV5-1
CASSLAAGPTYEQYF
TGCGCCAGCAGCTTGGCGGCGGGACCCACCTACGAGCAGTACTTC
>TRBJ2-7|.|.|TRBV19
CASSIVGSAYEQYF
TGTGCCAGTAGTATAGTCGGTTCCGCTTACGAGCAGTACTTC
>TRBJ1-2|.|.|TRBV30
CAWSVQGYGYTF
TGTGCCTGGAGTGTTCAGGGCTATGGCTACACCTTC
>TRBJ1-5|.|few|TRBV7-6
CASSRGVRQPQHF
TGTGCCAGCAGCCGAGGGGTTCGTCAGCCCCAGCATTTT
>TRBJ2-5|.|once|TRBV2
CASSEGSQGRETQYF
TGTGCCAGCAGTGAAGGATCCCAGGGGAGGGAGACCCAGTACTTC
>TRBJ1-2|TRBD1|.|TRBV19
CASSKGFSGQGYGYTF
TGTGCCAGTAGTAAGGGCTTCTCGGGACAGGGCTATGGCTACACCTTC
>TRBJ1-4|.|.|TRBV6-7
CASSHHRNICPRHNEKLFF
TGTGCCAGCAGTCATCATAGGAATATATGCCCCCGACATAATGAAAAACTGTTTTTT
>TRBJ2-4|.|once|TRBV10-3
CAISDTNIQYF
TGTGCCATCAGTGACACGAACATTCAGTACTTC
>TRBJ2-3|TRBD1|medium-sized|TRBV27
CASSLPATGAGQYF
TGTGCCAGCAGTTTACCCGCGACAGGGGCAGGGCAGTATTTT
>TRBJ2-2|.|.|TRBV19
CASRWGAGELFF
TGTGCCAGTAGATGGGGCGCCGGGGAGCTGTTTTTT
>TRBJ1-5|.|.|TRBV27
CASSWRGYQPQHF
TGTGCCAGCTCCTGGCGTGGATATCAGCCCCAGCATTTT
>TRBJ1-1|.|.|TRBV28
CASSQPLGTEAFF
TGTGCCAGCAGTCAACCCCTAGGCACTGAAGCTTTCTTT
>TRBJ1-4|.|.|TRBV7-9
CASSRTTGPVNEKLFF
TGTGCCAGCAGCCGGACCACGGGACCGGTGAATGAAAAACTGTTTTTT
>TRBJ2-1|TRBD2|.|TRBV19
CASSLHPSGSFNEQFF
TGTGCCAGTAGTTTACATCCTAGCGGGAGTTTCAATGAGCAGTTCTTC
>TRBJ2-7|TRBD2|.|TRBV29-1
CSGSASGSEYEQYF
TGCAGCGGGAGCGCTAGCGGGAGTGAATACGAGCAGTACTTC
>TRBJ2-2|.|once|TRBV19
CASSIQRAHTGELFF
TGTGCCAGTAGTATCCAGCGGGCCCACACCGGGGAGCTGTTTTTT